The subject of this entry is one TCR beta chain. The clone's antigen remains unknown. No per-base quality is available; no much larger clone lies one base away. Per the germline V gene (reference sequence), LGHDT is the CDR1 and YNNKEL is the CDR2. The CDR3 covers 15 residues, taking in both the cysteine and the phenylalanine. Only the CDR3 DNA stays, 45 bases, in frame from base 1. Trimming at the junction amounts to 4 bases on V and 5 bases on J, and the germline ends lie 14 bases apart. Participants in the prospective study were aged 18 to 89 years, lived in 24 United States geographic areas, and enrolled through a virtual design. In the prospective study, cohorts were assigned on the basis of participant-reported clinical history obtained from a screening survey and a study questionnaire. Mobile phlebotomists in the prospective study collected whole blood, serum and a nasopharyngeal or oropharyngeal swab from every participant. Additional blood draws and questionnaires over an approximately 2-month period could optionally be provided by prospective study participants. Before DNA extraction, prospective study blood samples were shipped either frozen or at room temperature.

The immunoSEQ Assay, a bias-controlled multiplex PCR, was used to amplify TCRbeta CDR3 regions from genomic DNA. As for the authors' bioinformatics: The number of nucleated cells in each sample was estimated from the amplification of reference gene primers within the assay. Sequence reads were collapsed and filtered to measure the absolute abundance of every unique TCRbeta CDR3 rearrangement. Productive Simpson clonality was computed per sample as the square root of Simpson's diversity index over productive rearrangements. This immuneACCESS table, as held by TCRdb, lists in-frame sequences with V and J called but not all clones. Of the missing ones, under half trace to an unresolved V gene in checked studies; the others have no known cause. The D gene and trimming were derived from the DNA, and the V and J assignments and clone size from that table. The sample data list about 250,000 clones, and roughly 89% of these were observed just once. The ten top clones hold 2.5% to 3% of the sample.

This entry is derived from a study of blood T cell repertoires in COVID-19 (dated by TCRdb to about 2020). With respect to the entire study: Collaborator samples came from the United States, Italy and Spain and covered acute and convalescent phases of COVID-19. Deeply sampled blood TCRbeta repertoires from subjects exposed to, actively infected with, or recovered from COVID-19 were included in the dataset. The repertoires were released in a freely available public database intended as a resource for research on the immune response to SARS-CoV-2. Where available, HLA class I and class II types were obtained from metadata supplied by the sample provider rather than from assay-based typing. The prospective study material was composed of cDNA or gDNA derived from T cells, B-cell-depleted T cells, or PBMCs. Samples were obtained from the ongoing ImmuneRACE study (first 160 participants) and from approximately 1,200 subjects provided by 6 global collaborators. The sample metadata nearly always contained a de-identified subject ID, COVID-19 status, age in years and sex. Study-wide findings and limitations: How much clinical and demographic metadata was included differed by source and by participant, and the metadata was provided uncurated.

The receptor was derived from a woman aged 25 to 39 with acute COVID-19. Input material: PBMCs or T cells enriched from blood (not recorded which). In this chain, TRBV3-1 (or the pseudogene TRBV3-2) is recombined with TRBJ1-4, and the D gene may be TRBD1, 6 bases matching. The DNA is TGTGCCAGCAGCCCGCGCACCAGGGGAAATGAAAAACTGTTTTTT. Its product reads: CASSPRTRGNEKLFF.